Each of the 10 T cell receptor beta chains below was sequenced from the same sample in a study of cytomegalovirus exposure and HLA in healthy donors. The PCR had 60 Vbeta and 13 Jbeta primers. Assay: immunoSEQ multiplex PCR; the TCRdb copy retains only in-frame clones and omits some. The sample yields 150,000 to 200,000 clones, around 68% seen once. Sequencing was performed on PBMCs. Receptor source: a man between 35 and 55 years old in good health and CMV-seronegative.

This chain connects TRBV6-7 to TRBJ2-7, with TRBD2 identical over 8 bases. TRBV6-7 is an open reading frame whose function is uncertain. The CDR3 has 18 amino acids. V gave up 0 bases and J gave up 0 bases; unmatched junction bases: 10. The CDR3 region is CASSYSRGGREVSYEQYF. The CDR3, as DNA: TGTGCCAGCAGTTACTCGAGGGGGGGGCGGGAGGTCTCCTACGAGCAGTACTTC.

The chain uses TRBV19 and TRBJ2-3; 8 bases agree with TRBD2. Germline-derived CDR1 and CDR2 are LNHDA and SQIVND (reference sequence). The ends lost 8 bases at V and 3 bases at J; junction bases unmatched: 10. There are 15 residues in the CDR3. The CDR3 spells CASSGGAGGTDTQYF. The CDR3 DNA follows: TGTGCCAGTTCCGGGGGGGCCGGGGGGACAGATACGCAGTATTTT.

This clone was detected a few times. This sequence joins TRBV27 and TRBJ1-6; D is possibly TRBD1 (6 bases). Germline V CDR1 and CDR2: MNHEY, SMNVEV (reference sequence). The CDR3 loop spans 14 amino acids. The germline V and J ends were trimmed by 3 bases and 9 bases, with 12 bases remaining between them. The CDR3 loop reads CASSFTGRGSPLHF. CDR3 nucleotide sequence: TGTGCCAGCAGTTTTACAGGGCGCGGTTCACCCCTCCACTTT.

In its sample, this clone was seen a few times. This chain uses TRBV6-1 with TRBJ2-7; weak D call: TRBD2 (6 bases). V gave up 7 bases and J gave up 0 bases, with 10 bases separating them. The CDR3 consists of 13 residues. Per the germline V gene, CDR1 is MNHNS and CDR2 is SASEGT. The CDR3 DNA sequence: TGTGCCAGCAAGGAGCGGGTCTCCTACGAGCAGTACTTC. Protein sequence: CASKERVSYEQYF.

Only a few counts were recorded for this clone. The chain couples TRBV30 to TRBJ1-3; D is unresolved. V gave up 0 bases and J gave up 7 bases, with 10 bases separating them. Germline loops: CDR1 GTSNPN, CDR2 SVGIG (reference sequence). The CDR3 runs to 13 residues. CDR3 in amino acids: CAWSVTQKNTIYF. Written as DNA, the CDR3 is TGTGCCTGGAGTGTCACACAGAAGAACACCATATATTTT.

V and J are TRBV6-5 and TRBJ1-5; perhaps TRBD1 as D (6 bases). Trimming took off 5 bases at V and 11 bases at J, with 13 bases between the two ends. Germline CDR1 MNHEY, CDR2 SVGAGI. The CDR3 covers 12 residues. CDR3 coding DNA: TGTGCCAGCAGTGATAGGGACACCACCCAGCATTTT. This translates into CASSDRDTTQHF.

V usage is TRBV7-2 and J usage is TRBJ1-6; TRBD1 might be the D (6 bases). The CDR3 loop spans 16 amino acids. Deletions cut 5 bases from V and 7 bases from J, with 18 bases between. The germline gives CDR1 SGHTA, CDR2 FQGNSA. CDR3 amino acids: CASSPQDRTRNSPLHF. The CDR3 coding sequence is TGTGCCAGCAGCCCCCAAGACAGGACACGGAATTCACCCCTCCACTTT. Supplemented by reference TRBV7-2 and TRBJ1-6, the full variable domain reads GAGVSQSPSNKVTEKGKDVELRCDPISGHTALYWYRQSLGQGLEFLIYFQGNSAPDKSGLPSDRFSAERTGGSVSTLTIQRTQQEDSAVYLCASSPQDRTRNSPLHFGNGTRLTVT.

The chain joins TRBV4-1 to TRBJ2-2; 8 bases line up with TRBD2. Unmatched junction bases numbered 5, after V lost 1 base and J lost 7 bases. The CDR3 extends over 15 amino acids. Germline CDR1 MGHRA, CDR2 YSYEKL. CDR3 coding DNA: TGCGCCAGCAGCCAAGTGCCGGGGGGGGGCGGGGAGCTGTTTTTT. Translation gives CASSQVPGGGGELFF.

This clone was detected a few times. The V gene is TRBV5-5, the J gene TRBJ2-7; D ambiguous. Trimming took 2 bases from V and 3 from J, leaving 6 bases between them. The CDR3 sequence is 12 residues long. Germline V gene data show CDR1 as SGHKS and CDR2 as YYEKEE (reference sequence). The CDR3 bases are TGTGCCAGCAGCTTAGGAGACTACGAGCAGTACTTC. This translates into CASSLGDYEQYF.

This clone was detected only a few times. This rearrangement joins TRBV19 to TRBJ1-5; D may be TRBD1 (6 bases). CDR1 LNHDA and CDR2 SQIVND come from the germline V gene (reference sequence). This CDR3 has 18 amino acids. Trimming left V 6 bases short and J 3 bases short, with 24 bases between. The CDR3 reads CASSRPTTQDRYNQPQHF. CDR3 DNA sequence: TGTGCCAGTAGCCGACCGACCACCCAGGACAGATACAATCAGCCCCAGCATTTT.